The T cell receptor (beta chain) described here comes from a study of blood T cell repertoires in COVID-19. Overall study: Sites across the United States, Italy and Spain contributed samples from acute and convalescent COVID-19. From T cells, B-cell-depleted T cells, or PBMCs came the material, which was cDNA or gDNA.

In the authors' workflow: Counts of nucleated cells, estimated from reference gene primer amplification, were obtained. Sequencing used immunoSEQ multiplex PCR; TCRdb keeps in-frame clones, though not all of them. That table is the source of V, J and clone size, and D and trimming were worked out from the DNA. The table records 100,000 to 150,000 clones, approximately 74% of them present only once. CDR1 KGHSH and CDR2 LQKENI come from the germline V gene. Trimming removed 2 bases at V and 3 bases at J, with 8 bases between. The CDR3 spans 13 residues. In its sample, this clone was seen a few times. The chain links TRBV18 to TRBJ2-7; D is possibly TRBD2 (6 bases). Input material: peripheral blood. The clonotype originates from a woman in her 70s with acute or convalescent COVID-19. The CDR3 loop is CASSPGLFYEQYF. CDR3 DNA: TGTGCCAGCTCACCAGGACTATTCTACGAGCAGTACTTC. The full variable domain, rest sourced from reference TRBV18 and TRBJ2-7, is NAGVMQNPRHLVRRRGQEARLRCSPMKGHSHVYWYRQLPEEGLKFMVYLQKENIIDESGMPKERFSAEFPKEGPSILRIQQVVRGDSAAYFCASSPGLFYEQYFGPGTRLTVT.